Following are 19 T cell receptor beta chains from one sample sequenced in a study of T cells in Graves' hyperthyroidism and ophthalmopathy. RNA transcripts yielded amplified TCR beta CDR3 regions. The HTBI set primed first-round TCR CDR3 RT-PCR. TCRdb independently ran MiXCR on the multiplex PCR reads; one entry per CDR3 protein. The repertoire includes some 460,000 distinct CDR3 sequences, about a sixth of them detected once, and 7.5% to 8% sits in the top ten. The sequenced material came from blood. These receptors all stem from a woman in her late teens or twenties with Graves' hyperthyroidism.

This clonotype has at least ten counts. The chain is built from TRBV12-3 or TRBV12-4 and TRBJ1-6; D is unresolved. Trimming cost V 1 base and J 9 bases, with 7 bases left between them. The CDR3 has 13 residues. The CDR3 bases are TGTGCCAGCAGTTTAGTAACGGGTTCACCCCTCCACTTT. Translation gives CASSLVTGSPLHF.

The rearrangement uses TRBV2 and TRBJ1-4; 7 nucleotides line up with TRBD1. The CDR3 has 18 residues. Germline V lookup: CDR1 SNHLY, CDR2 FYNNEI. After removal of 8 bases from V and 3 bases from J, the junction contained 18 bases not matched to a gene. The CDR3 nucleotides read TGTGCCAGCCACCAGGGGGACAGCTCACCACCGTCTAATGAAAAACTGTTTTTT. Translated: CASHQGDSSPPSNEKLFF.

This chain uses TRBV5-1 with TRBJ1-2, with D unresolved. Trimming stripped 5 bases from V and 9 bases from J, with 8 bases between. Germline-derived CDR1 and CDR2 are SGHRS and YFSETQ. The CDR3 runs to 10 residues. The CDR3 region is CASRGDSYTF. CDR3 DNA sequence: TGCGCCAGCAGGGGAGACAGCTACACCTTC.

Only a few counts were recorded for this clonotype. This chain links TRBV9 with TRBJ2-7, with 7 bases identical to TRBD2. J lost 6 bases, V lost 10 bases, and 4 bases had no gene match. Germline CDR1 SGDLS, CDR2 YYNGEE. The CDR3 length is 10 residues. CDR3 nucleotide sequence: TGTGCCTCCGGGGGGAGCGAGCAGTACTTC. Translated: CASGGSEQYF.

The V call is TRBV24-1, the J call TRBJ2-5, with no clear D. V lost 1 base and J lost 0, with 8 bases in between. Germline V lookup: CDR1 KGHDR, CDR2 SFDVKD. The length of the CDR3 is 15 residues. CDR3 nucleotide sequence: TGTGCCACCAGTGATTTTGGAGATTACCAAGAGACCCAGTACTTC. It translates to CATSDFGDYQETQYF.

This clonotype appeared a few times. The genes are TRBV4-1 and TRBJ2-1; D unresolved. This CDR3 is built from 18 residues. CDR1 MGHRA and CDR2 YSYEKL come from the germline V gene. The germline V and J ends were trimmed by 1 base and 0 bases, with 16 bases remaining between them. The CDR3 region has the DNA TGCGCCAGCAGCCAAGCCCCGACCGCCCAAGGCTCCTACAATGAGCAGTTCTTC. This gives the protein CASSQAPTAQGSYNEQFF.

The sample holds many counts of this clonotype. The genes are TRBV7-9 and TRBJ2-5, with D tentatively TRBD2 (5 bases). Per germline, CDR1 SEHNR and CDR2 FQNEAQ (reference sequence). This CDR3 region has 15 residues. The ends were cut back, 1 base at V and 5 bases at J, with 14 bases in the middle. CDR3 sequence (DNA): TGTGCCAGCAGCTTAGTCCCCGGCTCGGGGGAGACCCAGTACTTC. Translation gives CASSLVPGSGETQYF. Filled out from reference TRBV7-9 and TRBJ2-5, the complete variable domain reads DTGVSQNPRHKITKRGQNVTFRCDPISEHNRLYWYRQTLGQGPEFLTYFQNEAQLEKSRLLSDRFSAERPKGSFSTLEIQRTEQGDSAMYLCASSLVPGSGETQYFGPGTRLLVL.

The sample holds many counts of this clonotype. This chain links TRBV3-1 with TRBJ2-1, with a weak D call TRBD2 (6 bases). The CDR3 loop spans 15 amino acids. Germline V gene sequence: CDR1 LGHDT, CDR2 YNNKEL (reference sequence). V was cut by 0 bases and J by 1 base, with 7 bases left in between. The CDR3 bases are TGTGCCAGCAGCCAAGATGGGACTTCCTACAATGAGCAGTTCTTC. It is translated as CASSQDGTSYNEQFF.

Many counts were recorded for this clonotype. V gene TRBV7-2 combines with J gene TRBJ2-5; D possibly matches TRBD1 or TRBD2 (5 bases each). Per the germline V gene, CDR1 is SGHTA and CDR2 is FQGNSA. V dropped 5 bases and J dropped 3 bases, with 16 bases sitting between them. This CDR3 spans 15 amino acids. DNA for the CDR3: TGTGCCAGCAGCACACCGGGACCGACAAAAGAGACCCAGTACTTC. The encoded protein is CASSTPGPTKETQYF.

In this sample, this clonotype turned up many times. The rearrangement links TRBV12-3 or TRBV12-4 to TRBJ2-5; TRBD1 is a possible D gene (6 bases). Trimming left V 5 bases short and J 4 bases short, with 17 bases between. There are 15 residues in the CDR3. The CDR3 DNA follows: TGTGCCAGCAGTAGAGTTCTAATGGGGGCAGAGACCCAGTACTTC. This sequence encodes CASSRVLMGAETQYF.

This clonotype was recorded many times. This chain joins TRBV28 and TRBJ2-5; 9 bases are shared with TRBD2. CDR1 and CDR2 (germline): MDHEN, SYDVKM. This CDR3 has 16 amino acids. The trim removed 4 bases at V and 4 bases at J, leaving 10 bases unmatched. The CDR3 DNA sequence: TGTGCCAGCAGTTCCGGGGCGGCGGGGGGGCGAGAGACCCAGTACTTC. This translates into CASSSGAAGGRETQYF.

This clonotype was counted many times. The chain uses TRBV29-1 and TRBJ2-4; 14 positions agree with TRBD2. Germline V gene lookup returns CDR1 SQVTM and CDR2 ANQGSEA. J gave up 12 bases and V 3 bases, and 7 bases lay outside the gene matches. The CDR3 is 14 amino acids. CDR3: CSVDSGTSGGDQYF. The CDR3, as DNA: TGCAGCGTTGACTCGGGGACTAGCGGGGGAGATCAGTACTTC.

This clonotype was detected ten times or more. This chain uses TRBV6-5 with TRBJ2-7; D unresolved. Germline CDR1 is MNHEY and CDR2 is SVGAGI. This CDR3 comprises 14 residues. V was cut by 0 bases and J by 0 bases, with 6 bases left in between. CDR3 in amino acids: CASSYSGSSYEQYF. The CDR3 nucleotides are TGTGCCAGCAGTTACTCCGGTAGCTCCTACGAGCAGTACTTC.

Only a few counts were recorded for this clonotype. The chain links TRBV4-1 to TRBJ1-5; tentatively, D is TRBD1 (5 bases). Trimming took off 3 bases at V and 5 bases at J, with 11 bases between the two ends. The CDR3 has 14 residues. From germline, CDR1 is MGHRA and CDR2 YSYEKL. The DNA of the CDR3 is TGCGCCAGCAGCCAGGGACTCGGAGATCAGCCCCAGCATTTT. Its protein is CASSQGLGDQPQHF.

This clonotype was seen repeatedly, ten times or more. This rearrangement joins TRBV29-1 to TRBJ2-7; TRBD2 might be the D (6 bases). This CDR3 has 11 residues. CDR1 is SQVTM, CDR2 ANQGSEA, per germline. V lost 3 bases and J lost 4, with 7 bases in between. CDR3 region: CSVDAGYEQYF. Here the CDR3 DNA reads TGCAGCGTTGACGCGGGGTACGAGCAGTACTTC.

The V and J genes are TRBV4-1 and TRBJ1-2; TRBD1 is a possible D gene (5 bases). V was pared by 1 base and J by 5 bases, with 14 bases between. The CDR3 covers 15 residues. In germline, CDR1 is MGHRA, CDR2 YSYEKL. The CDR3 bases are TGCGCCAGCAGCCAAGTCGAGGGGAATGGGTATGGCTACACCTTC. Its protein product is CASSQVEGNGYGYTF.

V gene TRBV20-1 combines with J gene TRBJ2-1; 12 bases are a match to TRBD2. With V trimmed by 6 bases and J by 7 bases, 10 bases remained unmatched. Germline values: CDR1 DFQATT, CDR2 SNEGSKA (reference sequence). The CDR3 consists of 15 residues. CDR3 loop: CSAKTTSGSWNEQFF. The CDR3 region has the DNA TGCAGTGCGAAGACGACTAGCGGGAGTTGGAATGAGCAGTTCTTC.

This clonotype was found once. This rearrangement joins TRBV3-1 to TRBJ1-3; possible D gene TRBD1, 6 bases. This CDR3 region has 16 residues. Germline CDR1 and CDR2: LGHDT and YNNKEL (reference sequence). Between the trimmed V and J ends, which lost 5 bases and 2 bases, there was a span of 16 bases. CDR3 amino acids: CASSTKPPGAGNTIYF. CDR3 nucleotides: TGTGCCAGCAGCACCAAGCCCCCAGGGGCTGGAAACACCATATATTTT.

A few counts support this clonotype. CDR3 sequence reads: CASSHGKNNEQFF. The CDR3 nucleotides are TGTGCCAGCAGCCATGGGAAGAACAATGAGCAGTTCTTC. V is TRBV3-1 and J is TRBJ2-1; no clear D gene. The CDR3 runs to 13 residues. V was clipped by 3 bases and J by 5 bases, with 8 bases between them. CDR1 is LGHDT and CDR2 is YNNKEL in the germline V gene (reference sequence).